This T cell receptor (beta chain) was profiled in a study of CD8+CD57+ T cells in acquired aplastic anemia. With 3 bases removed from V and 6 bases from J, the gap between germline ends came to 8 bases. Looked up from germline, CDR1 is SGHTA and CDR2 is FQGNSA. There are 13 residues in the CDR3. Findings and caveats of the study: Patients and controls shared 25 to 30 CD8+ CDR3 sequences, which appeared highly expressed in patients and within their immunodominant clones.

The template for TCR beta VDJ and CDR3 sequence profiling was genomic DNA. TCRdb reanalysed the reads using MiXCR and keeps one entry per CDR3 protein. The sample has 65,000 to 85,000 distinct CDR3 sequences, 45% to 55% seen once. Comment on this clonotype: The antigen is unknown.

The clonotype originates from a human donor in good health, serving as a control. Sequenced: sorted CD4+, CD8+, or CD8+CD57+ T cells (not recorded which) from PBMCs. The chain has TRBV7-2 and TRBJ2-2; tentatively, D is TRBD2 (5 bases). Here the CDR3 DNA reads TGTGCCAGCAGCTTGCGGGCGCCCGGGGAGCTGTTTTTT. Translation: CASSLRAPGELFF.